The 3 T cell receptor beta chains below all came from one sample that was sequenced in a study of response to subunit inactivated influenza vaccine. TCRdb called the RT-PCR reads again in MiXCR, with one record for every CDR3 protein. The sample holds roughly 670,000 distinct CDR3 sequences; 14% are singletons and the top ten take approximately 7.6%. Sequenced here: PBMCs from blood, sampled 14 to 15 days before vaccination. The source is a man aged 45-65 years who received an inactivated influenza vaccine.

For the CDR3, the DNA is TGTGCCAGTAGTCCCACCGACAGGGTAAACACCGGGGAGCTGTTTTTT. This translates into CASSPTDRVNTGELFF. The gene calls are TRBV19 and TRBJ2-2; 7 bases align to TRBD1. This CDR3 comprises 16 residues. The germline V gene has CDR1 LNHDA and CDR2 SQIVND (reference sequence). The V gene end was trimmed by 5 bases and the J gene end by 2 bases; junction bases not matched to a gene: 8.

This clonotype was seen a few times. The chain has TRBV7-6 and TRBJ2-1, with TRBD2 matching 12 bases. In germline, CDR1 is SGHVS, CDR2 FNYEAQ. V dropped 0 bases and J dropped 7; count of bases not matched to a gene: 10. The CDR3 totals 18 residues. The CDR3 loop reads CASSLAPLAGGGWNEQFF. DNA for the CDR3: TGTGCCAGCAGCTTAGCGCCACTAGCGGGAGGCGGTTGGAATGAGCAGTTCTTC.

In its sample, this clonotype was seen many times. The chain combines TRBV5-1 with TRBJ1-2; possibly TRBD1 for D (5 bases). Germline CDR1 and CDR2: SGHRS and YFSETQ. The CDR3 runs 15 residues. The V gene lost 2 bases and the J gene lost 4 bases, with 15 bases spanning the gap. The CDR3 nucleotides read TGCGCCAGCAGCTTTGGCAGGGACTTACTCTATGGCTACACCTTC. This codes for CASSFGRDLLYGYTF.